A single sample gave rise to the 20 T cell receptor beta chains below, sequenced in a study of control samples from healthy donors and cancer patients. Clones were sequenced by immunoSEQ multiplex PCR, and TCRdb holds only the in-frame ones, with some missing. The sample holds more than 65,000 clones, roughly 90% seen once. The sample was PBMCs. Receptors originate from a woman aged 60 to 75 with head and neck cancer.

This chain joins TRBV11-3 and TRBJ2-7; 9 nucleotides match TRBD2. V shed 5 bases and J 3 bases; nucleotides not matched to a gene: 8. Germline V CDR1 and CDR2: SGHNT, YENEEA. CDR3 length: 15 residues. CDR3 sequence (DNA): TGTGCCAGCAGCCAAGGGACTAGCCAGAGCTACGAGCAGTACTTC. Encoded protein: CASSQGTSQSYEQYF.

This rearrangement joins TRBV6-5 to TRBJ2-3; 9 bases are a match to TRBD1. The CDR3 spans 15 residues. CDR1 MNHEY and CDR2 SVGAGI come from the germline V gene. The V and J ends lost 10 bases and 2 bases, in that order; junction bases with no gene match: 10. The CDR3 nucleotides are TGTGCCACTCAGGACAGGGGTCGTCCCACAGATACGCAGTATTTT. It specifies CATQDRGRPTDTQYF.

The V gene is TRBV4-3, the J gene TRBJ2-7, with a tentative D call TRBD2 (6 bases). This CDR3 region has 15 residues. Germline V gives CDR1 LGHNA, CDR2 YSLEER. V was shortened by 4 bases and J by 0 bases, with 13 bases between the two germline ends. The CDR3 DNA follows: TGCGCCAGCAGCCGCTCTAGCGAGAGCTCCTACGAGCAGTACTTC. Residues: CASSRSSESSYEQYF.

This chain links TRBV3-1 (or the pseudogene TRBV3-2) with TRBJ2-6, with a tentative D call TRBD1 (6 bases). V lost 3 bases and J lost 0, with 9 bases in between. This CDR3 is 16 amino acids long. CDR1 is LGHDT and CDR2 is YNNKEL in the germline V gene (reference sequence). The DNA of the CDR3 is TGTGCCAGCAGCCAGGGCAGGGGCTCTGGGGCCAACGTCCTGACTTTC. Translating it yields CASSQGRGSGANVLTF.

This chain links TRBV19 with TRBJ1-1; D remains ambiguous. There are 13 residues in the CDR3. CDR1 and CDR2 (germline): LNHDA, SQIVND (reference sequence). Trimming took off 1 base at V and 3 bases at J, with 6 bases between the two ends. The CDR3 nucleotides are TGTGCCAGTAGTATAGGAAGGGACACTGAAGCTTTCTTT. Translated, it gives CASSIGRDTEAFF. Complete variable domain (other parts from reference TRBV19 and TRBJ1-1): DGGITQSPKYLFRKEGQNVTLSCEQNLNHDAMYWYRQDPGQGLRLIYYSQIVNDFQKGDIAEGYSVSREKKESFPLTVTSAQKNPTAFYLCASSIGRDTEAFFGQGTRLTVV.

J is TRBJ2-7 and V is TRBV6-6, with 9 bases fitting TRBD2. Trimming removed 6 bases from V and 2 bases from J; junction bases left unmatched: 8. Germline assignment: CDR1 MNHNY and CDR2 SVGAGI (reference sequence). This CDR3 comprises 15 residues. The chain's CDR3 is CASSTTAGGTYEQYF. The DNA of the CDR3 is TGTGCCAGCAGCACGACGGCGGGAGGGACCTACGAGCAGTACTTC.

For the CDR3, the DNA is TGTGCCAGCAGCACCCAATGGGGTAGGGAGACCCAGTACTTC. Amino acids: CASSTQWGRETQYF. The chain couples TRBV28 to TRBJ2-5; D gene unclear. Germline loops: CDR1 MDHEN, CDR2 SYDVKM. V lost 6 bases to trimming and J lost 5 bases, with 16 bases between them. The CDR3 length is 14 residues.

CDR3 residues: CASSLQGALDEAFF. DNA for the CDR3: TGCGCCAGCAGCTTACAGGGGGCCCTCGATGAAGCTTTCTTT. This chain connects TRBV5-1 to TRBJ1-1; 9 bases map to TRBD1. The CDR3 loop spans 14 amino acids. V trimming: 2 bases; J trimming: 7 bases; junction bases outside the gene matches: 6. Per germline, CDR1 SGHRS and CDR2 YFSETQ.

Turning to this clone: Additional DNA sequences in this sample encode the identical CDR3. The V call is TRBV5-1, the J call TRBJ2-1; 7 positions agree with TRBD1. V dropped 0 bases and J dropped 10; count of bases not matched to a gene: 7. The CDR3 covers 14 residues. The V gene's germline CDR1 is SGHRS and CDR2 YFSETQ. The CDR3, as DNA: TGCGCCAGCAGCTTGGACAGGGGTCGCGACGAGCAGTTCTTC. Translation gives CASSLDRGRDEQFF.

The chain is built from TRBV27 and TRBJ2-7; 7 bases fit TRBD1. Trimming removed 5 bases from V and 2 bases from J; junction bases left unmatched: 6. The CDR3 loop spans 14 amino acids. Looked up from germline, CDR1 is MNHEY and CDR2 is SMNVEV (reference sequence). CDR3 coding DNA: TGTGCCAGCAGTCACGGGGACAGAACCTACGAGCAGTACTTC. Translation gives CASSHGDRTYEQYF.

The rearrangement uses TRBV3-1 (or the pseudogene TRBV3-2) and TRBJ2-3; 9 nucleotides agree with TRBD1. Germline assignment: CDR1 LGHDT and CDR2 YNNKEL (reference sequence). V shed 3 bases, J shed 5 bases, and the junction held 6 bases outside the gene matches. This CDR3 is 15 amino acids long. The CDR3 nucleotides read TGTGCCAGCAGCCAGGCGGGACAGGGCCAAGATACGCAGTATTTT. Protein: CASSQAGQGQDTQYF.

This clone was found once. V is TRBV18 and J is TRBJ1-1, with D perhaps matching TRBD1 (5 bases). The V and J ends lost 6 bases and 1 base respectively, with 18 bases between them. The CDR3 loop spans 16 amino acids. The germline CDR1 and CDR2 sequences are KGHSH and LQKENI. The CDR3 sequence is CASSRNTGGGNTEAFF. DNA of the CDR3: TGTGCCAGCTCGCGAAACACGGGGGGAGGGAACACTGAAGCTTTCTTT.

The chain combines TRBV4-2 with TRBJ2-1; no reliable D call. CDR3 length: 11 amino acids. In germline, CDR1 is LGHNA, CDR2 YNFKEQ. Between the trimmed V and J ends, which lost 0 bases and 6 bases, there was a span of 0 bases. The CDR3 sequence: CASSQDNEQFF. DNA for the CDR3: TGTGCCAGCAGCCAAGACAATGAGCAGTTCTTC.

Worth noting for this clone: This same CDR3 is encoded by further DNA sequences in the sample. V usage is TRBV4-1 and J usage is TRBJ1-1; a possible D gene is TRBD1 (6 bases). The CDR3 runs 14 residues. Per germline, CDR1 MGHRA and CDR2 YSYEKL. V was shortened by 4 bases and J by 2 bases, with 11 bases between the two germline ends. For the CDR3, the DNA is TGCGCCAGCAGCCGGACGGGGGCCAACACTGAAGCTTTCTTT. Translated: CASSRTGANTEAFF.

The V and J genes are TRBV4-1 and TRBJ2-3, with TRBD1 matching 9 bases. Germline V gives CDR1 MGHRA, CDR2 YSYEKL. This CDR3 is 16 amino acids long. With 4 bases clipped from V and 3 bases from J, the junction kept 8 bases outside the gene matches. The CDR3 loop is CASSLRDRASTDTQYF. The CDR3 DNA reads TGCGCCAGCAGCCTCCGGGACAGGGCTTCGACAGATACGCAGTATTTT.

The V call is TRBV27, the J call TRBJ1-6, with D uncertain. The CDR3 totals 15 residues. V shed 7 bases and J shed 0 bases, with 10 bases lying between them. Germline V gene lookup returns CDR1 MNHEY and CDR2 SMNVEV (reference sequence). The chain's CDR3 is CASTEGSSYNSPLHF. The CDR3, as DNA: TGTGCCAGCACCGAAGGTAGCTCCTATAATTCACCCCTCCACTTT.

The V and J genes are TRBV7-2 and TRBJ2-7; no clear D. Trimming cost V 1 base and J 4 bases, with 11 bases left between them. This CDR3 has 14 residues. The germline CDR1 and CDR2 sequences are SGHTA and FQGNSA. Here the CDR3 reads CASSLVATLYEQYF. The CDR3 nucleotides are TGTGCCAGCAGCTTAGTGGCGACCCTATACGAGCAGTACTTC.

The rearrangement links TRBV30 to TRBJ1-2, with 8 bases identical to TRBD1. V was pared by 5 bases and J by 7 bases, with 3 bases of the junction left unmatched. Germline CDR1 reads GTSNPN; CDR2 reads SVGIG (reference sequence). The CDR3 loop spans 11 amino acids. The CDR3 region is CAWGQGGGYTF. The CDR3 DNA sequence: TGTGCCTGGGGACAGGGAGGTGGCTACACCTTC. Looking up the rest from reference TRBV30 and TRBJ1-2 gives the full variable domain: SQTIHQWPATLVQPVGSPLSLECTVEGTSNPNLYWYRQAAGRGLQLLFYSVGIGQISSEVPQNLSASRPQDRQFILSSKKLLLSDSGFYLCAWGQGGGYTFGSGTRLTVV.

The J gene is TRBJ2-4, the V gene TRBV4-1; D is possibly TRBD1 or TRBD2 (5 bases each). The CDR3 is 17 amino acids. The V and J ends lost 0 bases and 3 bases respectively, with 15 bases between them. Germline loops: CDR1 MGHRA, CDR2 YSYEKL. The CDR3 region has the DNA TGCGCCAGCAGCCAAGATTGGCTCGAGGGGAGCAAAAACATTCAGTACTTC. Protein product: CASSQDWLEGSKNIQYF.

The chain couples TRBV6-4 to TRBJ2-1, with D hard to call. CDR1 is MRHNA, CDR2 SNTAGT, per germline. The CDR3 totals 13 residues. Trimming pared 2 bases from V and 4 bases from J, leaving 6 bases between. The chain's CDR3 is CASSDPPYNEQFF. DNA of the CDR3: TGTGCCAGCAGTGACCCACCATACAATGAGCAGTTCTTC.